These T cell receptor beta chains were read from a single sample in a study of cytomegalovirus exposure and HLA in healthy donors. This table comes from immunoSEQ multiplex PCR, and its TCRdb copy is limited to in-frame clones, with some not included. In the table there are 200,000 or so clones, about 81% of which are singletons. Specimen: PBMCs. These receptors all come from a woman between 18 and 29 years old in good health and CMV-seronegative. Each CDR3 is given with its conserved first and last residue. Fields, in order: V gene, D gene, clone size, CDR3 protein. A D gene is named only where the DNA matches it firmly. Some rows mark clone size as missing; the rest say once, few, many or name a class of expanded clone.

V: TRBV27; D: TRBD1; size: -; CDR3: CASSLPGQGQWQYF
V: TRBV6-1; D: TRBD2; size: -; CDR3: CASSVRLAAYEQFF
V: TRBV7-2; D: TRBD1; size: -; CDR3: CASSLAQQGNNQPQHF
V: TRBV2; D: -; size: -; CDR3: CASSVGHPREQYF
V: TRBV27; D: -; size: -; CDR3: CASSLLQGLMYEQYF
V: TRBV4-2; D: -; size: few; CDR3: CASSQGGRDSYSSYNEQFF
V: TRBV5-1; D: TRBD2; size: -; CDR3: CASSLISSGSSYEQYF
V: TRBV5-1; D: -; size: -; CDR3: CASSLRGNTEAFF
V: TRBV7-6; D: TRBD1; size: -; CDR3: CASSLAGGQGTSPLHF
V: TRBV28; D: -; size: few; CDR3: CASSSSGRGRQPQHF
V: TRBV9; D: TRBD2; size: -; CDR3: CASSVSSGSDEQFF
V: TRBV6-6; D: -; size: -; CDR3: CASRGYRVSPQHF
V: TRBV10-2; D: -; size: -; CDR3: CASSETRTYEQYF
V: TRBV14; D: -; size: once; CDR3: CASSPGQRTYEQYF
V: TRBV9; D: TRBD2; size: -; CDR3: CASSPTSDYYNEQFF
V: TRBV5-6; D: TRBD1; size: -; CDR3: CASSLTGVINEQYF
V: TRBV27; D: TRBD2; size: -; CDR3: CASSLAGGHYEQYF
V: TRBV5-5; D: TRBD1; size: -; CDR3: CASSWDRGGETQYF
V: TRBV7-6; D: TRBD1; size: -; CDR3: CASSFGDRGKHSPLHF
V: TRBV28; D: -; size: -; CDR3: CASSYELSGSSTHEQYF
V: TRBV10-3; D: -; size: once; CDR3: CAISEEGEDTQYF
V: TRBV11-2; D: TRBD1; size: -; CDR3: CASSSGTVLNTEAFF
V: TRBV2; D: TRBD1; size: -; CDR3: CASTQDRGLDTQYF
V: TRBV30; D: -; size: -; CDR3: CAWSDSLLYGYTF
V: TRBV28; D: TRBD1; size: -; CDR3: CASRSGGTVGYTF
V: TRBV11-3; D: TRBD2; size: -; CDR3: CASSLDGLAGVNEQFF
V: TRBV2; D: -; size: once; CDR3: CASSIDRDANEKLFF
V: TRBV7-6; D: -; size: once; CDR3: CASSASGGWETQYF
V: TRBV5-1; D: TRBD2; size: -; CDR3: CASSPTPSGIMVTDTQYF
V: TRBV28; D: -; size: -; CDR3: CASSSVQGPTEAFF
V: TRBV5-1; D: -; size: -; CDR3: CASSLAPGTYEQYF
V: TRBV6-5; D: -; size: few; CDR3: CASSYVSENSPLHF
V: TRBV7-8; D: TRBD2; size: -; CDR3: CASSPKVAGVGEQYF
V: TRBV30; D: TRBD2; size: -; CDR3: CASMGLIYNEQFF
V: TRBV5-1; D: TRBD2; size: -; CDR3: CASREGLAGYEQYF
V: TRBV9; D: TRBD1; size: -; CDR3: CASSAGTGVTSYNSPLHF
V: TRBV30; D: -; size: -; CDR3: CAWGNGAGGNQPQHF
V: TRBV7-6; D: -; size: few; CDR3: CASRMNMNTEAFF
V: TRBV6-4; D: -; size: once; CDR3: CASSDDRKNIQYF
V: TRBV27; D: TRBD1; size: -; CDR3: CASSGGWTGRPEAFF
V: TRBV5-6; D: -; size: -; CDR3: CASSLDRGTSGYTF
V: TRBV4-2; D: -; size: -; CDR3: CASSRSSPEGDEQFF
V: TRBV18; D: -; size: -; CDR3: CASSPGGAGKTHGYTF
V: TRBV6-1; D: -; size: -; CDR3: CASRGGAPGSFF
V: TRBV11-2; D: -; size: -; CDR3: CASEDSLYEPRQYF
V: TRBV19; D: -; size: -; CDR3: CASSMIRMSGSPDTQYF
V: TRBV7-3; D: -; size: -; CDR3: CASSPGVSSYNEQFF
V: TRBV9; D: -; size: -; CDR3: CASTWISGNTEAFF
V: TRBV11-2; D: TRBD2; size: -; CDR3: CASSSGGASYVETQYF
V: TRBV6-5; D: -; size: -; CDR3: CASSYIQDSADEQYF
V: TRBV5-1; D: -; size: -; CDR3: CASSQWDSAETQYF
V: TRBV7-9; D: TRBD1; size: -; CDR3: CASSLDRDGYTF
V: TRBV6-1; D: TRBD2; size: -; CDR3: CASRAGLVSGGEQFF
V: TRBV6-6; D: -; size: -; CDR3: CASSYGISGAGNTIYF
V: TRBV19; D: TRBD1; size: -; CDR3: CASSIDAGTAPYEQYF
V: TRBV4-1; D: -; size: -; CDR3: CASSQDGVRGATMKQFF
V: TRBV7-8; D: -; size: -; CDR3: CASSLGSQYSNQPQHF
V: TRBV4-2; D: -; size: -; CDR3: CASSRRSGEQETQYF
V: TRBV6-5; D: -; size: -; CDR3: CASSYQRSYEQYF
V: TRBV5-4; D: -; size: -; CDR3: CASTLSLNTEAFF